Following are 28 T cell receptor beta chains from one sample sequenced in a study of T cells in Graves' hyperthyroidism and ophthalmopathy. There were TCR beta CDR3 regions amplified from RNA transcripts. HTBI primers were employed in a first-round RT-PCR of the TCR CDR3. TCRdb reprocessed the multiplex PCR reads with MiXCR, giving one entry per CDR3 protein. The table has approximately 640,000 distinct CDR3 sequences, roughly 17% seen once. Sequencing input: blood. Every receptor here comes from a man aged 45 to 65 with Graves' hyperthyroidism.

This clonotype was counted only a few times. The J gene is TRBJ1-5, the V gene TRBV7-3; D may be TRBD1 (5 bases). Deletions cut 0 bases from V and 0 bases from J, with 15 bases between. From germline, CDR1 is SGHTA and CDR2 FQGTGA. This CDR3 spans 18 amino acids. The CDR3 here is CASSLTNQGNYSNQPQHF. The CDR3 DNA follows: TGTGCCAGCAGCTTAACTAACCAGGGAAACTATAGCAATCAGCCCCAGCATTTT.

This clonotype has more than one count but fewer than ten. This chain links TRBV27 with TRBJ2-5; D is unclear. Germline V CDR1 and CDR2: MNHEY, SMNVEV (reference sequence). The CDR3 extends over 14 amino acids. Trimming pared 5 bases from V and 0 bases from J, leaving 10 bases between. CDR3 in DNA: TGTGCCAGCAGTCATGGGCAGAACCAAGAGACCCAGTACTTC. It yields the protein CASSHGQNQETQYF.

A few counts support this clonotype. The V gene is TRBV6-1, the J gene TRBJ2-3; 7 bases fit TRBD2. The CDR3 has 14 residues. The germline CDR1 and CDR2 sequences are MNHNS and SASEGT. V lost 10 bases to trimming and J lost 5 bases; unmatched junction nucleotides: 12. The CDR3 reads CATILSGEGDTQYF. CDR3 nucleotides: TGTGCCACTATCCTAAGCGGGGAAGGAGATACGCAGTATTTT.

Ten or more counts support this clonotype. The V call is TRBV7-9, the J call TRBJ1-1, with D uncertain. CDR3 length: 13 amino acids. V was trimmed by 5 bases and J by 1 base, leaving 8 bases between them. CDR1 is SEHNR, CDR2 FQNEAQ, per germline (reference sequence). DNA for the CDR3: TGTGCCAGCAGCACGGGATCGAACACTGAAGCTTTCTTT. It codes for CASSTGSNTEAFF.

This clonotype was counted at least ten times. This rearrangement joins TRBV7-9 to TRBJ2-3; D remains unclear. Trimming took 4 bases from V and 4 from J, leaving 12 bases between them. Germline V gives CDR1 SEHNR, CDR2 FQNEAQ (reference sequence). CDR3 size: 14 residues. CDR3: CASSSSYGPDTQYF. The CDR3 DNA follows: TGTGCCAGCAGCTCAAGTTATGGACCAGATACGCAGTATTTT.

This clonotype showed up many times. The chain couples TRBV6-2 or TRBV6-3 to TRBJ1-2, with D hard to call. Between the trimmed V and J ends, which lost 2 bases and 13 bases, there was a span of 11 bases. Germline CDR1 reads MNHEY; CDR2 reads SVGEGT. The CDR3 length is 11 residues. Here the CDR3 reads CASSYPGLCTF. The CDR3, as DNA: TGTGCCAGCAGTTACCCTGGACTCTGCACCTTC.

This clonotype was seen a handful of times. The chain recombines TRBV19 with TRBJ2-7, with D perhaps TRBD1 (5 bases). CDR1 is LNHDA, CDR2 SQIVND, per germline (reference sequence). Trimming cost V 5 bases and J 0 bases, with 20 bases left between them. The CDR3 has 17 residues. CDR3 residues: CASSFSLTAELSYEQYF. CDR3 coding DNA: TGTGCCAGTAGTTTCTCCTTGACAGCCGAACTCTCCTACGAGCAGTACTTC.

This clonotype was counted at least ten times. V is TRBV9 and J is TRBJ1-6; the D is unclear. The CDR3 has 12 amino acids. CDR1 and CDR2 from the germline V gene are SGDLS and YYNGEE. V was cut by 3 bases and J by 10 bases, with 8 bases left in between. CDR3 coding DNA: TGTGCCAGCAGCGCCCCCCCGTCACCCCTCCACTTT. It translates to CASSAPPSPLHF.

This clonotype has just a few counts. This chain's CDR3 is CASTPGPFYEQYF. CDR3 nucleotide sequence: TGTGCCAGCACCCCAGGACCGTTCTACGAGCAGTACTTC. The chain uses TRBV6-2 or TRBV6-3 and TRBJ2-7; D is ambiguous. Trimming took off 7 bases at V and 3 bases at J, with 13 bases between the two ends. The CDR3 covers 13 residues. CDR1 is MNHEY, CDR2 SVGEGT, per germline.

The rearrangement joins TRBV19 to TRBJ1-1; no clear D gene. Germline V gives CDR1 LNHDA, CDR2 SQIVND (reference sequence). V lost 3 bases and J 0 bases, leaving 5 bases between the germline ends. The CDR3 is 13 residues long. CDR3 DNA sequence: TGTGCCAGTAGTATTAAAGTGAACACTGAAGCTTTCTTT. It translates to CASSIKVNTEAFF.

This clonotype was counted many times. The chain is built from TRBV5-1 and TRBJ2-1; D possibly corresponds to TRBD2 (6 bases). Germline assignment: CDR1 SGHRS and CDR2 YFSETQ. V lost 3 bases and J 8 bases, leaving 12 bases between the germline ends. The CDR3 totals 13 residues. The CDR3 DNA follows: TGCGCCAGCAGCTCCGGGAGTATATATGAGCAGTTCTTC. Amino acids: CASSSGSIYEQFF. The complete variable domain, with remaining parts taken from reference TRBV5-1 and TRBJ2-1, reads KAGVTQTPRYLIKTRGQQVTLSCSPISGHRSVSWYQQTPGQGLQFLFEYFSETQRNKGNFPGRFSGRQFSNSRSEMNVSTLELGDSALYLCASSSGSIYEQFFGPGTRLTVL.

This clonotype was picked up a small number of times. CDR3 DNA: TGCGCCAGCAGCTTGTACCGGACTACCTACAATGAGCAGTTCTTC. This encodes CASSLYRTTYNEQFF. The chain recombines TRBV5-1 with TRBJ2-1; a possible D gene is TRBD2 (6 bases). V was shortened by 1 base and J by 2 bases, with 10 bases between the two germline ends. This CDR3 spans 15 amino acids. Germline loops: CDR1 SGHRS, CDR2 YFSETQ.

The chain links TRBV29-1 to TRBJ2-3; unclear D gene. Trimming removed 3 bases from V and 0 bases from J, with 16 bases in between. This CDR3 region has 16 residues. Germline CDR1 is SQVTM and CDR2 is ANQGSEA. The CDR3 spells CSVDQRLRTSTDTQYF. For the CDR3, the DNA is TGCAGCGTTGATCAACGACTGAGAACTAGCACAGATACGCAGTATTTT.

This clonotype has a count of ten or more. The chain is built from TRBV28 and TRBJ1-1; the match to TRBD1 covers 7 bases. Germline V gives CDR1 MDHEN, CDR2 SYDVKM. The CDR3 has 11 residues. J was trimmed by 7 bases and V by 8 bases; bases with no gene match: 4. In DNA, the CDR3 is TGTGCCAGCGATGACAGGGATGAAGCTTTCTTT. Translation gives CASDDRDEAFF.

The chain carries TRBV25-1 and TRBJ1-3; weak D call: TRBD1 (6 bases). There are 16 residues in the CDR3. Germline V lookup: CDR1 MGHDK, CDR2 SYGVNS. With 5 bases removed from V and 5 bases from J, the gap between germline ends came to 19 bases. The CDR3 region has the DNA TGTGCCAGCAGTCCATCAGAGGGGGTAACGCGAAACACCATATATTTT. It is translated as CASSPSEGVTRNTIYF. Drawing the rest from reference TRBV25-1 and TRBJ1-3, the complete variable domain is EADIYQTPRYLVIGTGKKITLECSQTMGHDKMYWYQQDPGMELHLIHYSYGVNSTEKGDLSSESTVSRIRTEHFPLTLESARPSHTSQYLCASSPSEGVTRNTIYFGEGSWLTVV.

This chain links TRBV7-6 with TRBJ1-4; 7 bases are a match to TRBD1. The CDR3 covers 14 residues. The junction had 9 bases not matched to a gene; V was cut back by 2 bases and J by 12 bases. Germline lookup yields CDR1 SGHVS and CDR2 FNYEAQ. The CDR3 here is CASSLNTGEEELFF. Written as DNA, the CDR3 is TGTGCCAGCAGCTTAAATACAGGGGAGGAAGAACTGTTTTTT.

This clonotype showed up many times. V and J are TRBV28 and TRBJ2-6; D gene uncertain. V was clipped by 5 bases and J by 0 bases, with 26 bases between them. Germline V lookup: CDR1 MDHEN, CDR2 SYDVKM. The length of the CDR3 is 21 residues. CDR3 in amino acids: CASSHPRLSTLLDSGANVLTF. The CDR3 coding sequence is TGTGCCAGCAGTCACCCCCGACTTTCCACACTCCTTGACTCTGGGGCCAACGTCCTGACTTTC.

This clonotype was counted a few times. The CDR3 reads CASSYMTSGPYNEQFF. In DNA form, the CDR3 reads TGCGCCAGCAGTTATATGACTAGCGGGCCATACAATGAGCAGTTCTTC. The rearrangement joins TRBV5-1 to TRBJ2-1; TRBD2 matches 10 bases. This CDR3 comprises 16 residues. Germline lookup yields CDR1 SGHRS and CDR2 YFSETQ. V was pared by 5 bases and J by 4 bases, with 9 bases of the junction left unmatched.

In its sample, this clonotype was seen a few times. V usage is TRBV7-8 and J usage is TRBJ2-7; D gene ambiguous. V shed 1 base and J shed 0 bases, with 7 bases lying between them. The CDR3 contains 14 residues. The germline gives CDR1 SGHVS, CDR2 FQNEAQ. CDR3 in DNA: TGTGCCAGCAGCTTAGTAGCAGTCTCCTACGAGCAGTACTTC. Translating it yields CASSLVAVSYEQYF.

This clonotype was detected a few times. This chain joins TRBV10-1 and TRBJ2-3; D remains unclear. This CDR3 is built from 14 residues. V lost 3 bases and J 4 bases, leaving 11 bases between the germline ends. Germline assignment: CDR1 WNHNN and CDR2 SYGVQD (reference sequence). The CDR3 spells CASSDRVKADTQYF. Here the CDR3 DNA reads TGCGCCAGCAGTGACCGGGTTAAGGCAGATACGCAGTATTTT.

This clonotype has more than one count but fewer than ten. The chain combines TRBV20-1 with TRBJ2-5; D is ambiguous. The V end lost 5 bases, the J end lost 2 bases, and 6 bases lay between the germline ends. The CDR3 is made up of 11 amino acids. Germline assignment: CDR1 DFQATT and CDR2 SNEGSKA (reference sequence). CDR3 DNA sequence: TGCAGTGCTGGGGATCAAGAGACCCAGTACTTC. Protein: CSAGDQETQYF.

This clonotype has at least ten counts. The chain is built from TRBV20-1 and TRBJ2-7; perhaps TRBD1 as D (6 bases). Germline V lookup: CDR1 DFQATT, CDR2 SNEGSKA (reference sequence). V was trimmed by 0 bases and J by 1 base, leaving 10 bases between them. This CDR3 spans 14 amino acids. CDR3 residues: CSARDLRGSYEQYF. The CDR3 region has the DNA TGCAGTGCTAGAGATCTCAGGGGATCCTACGAGCAGTACTTC.

This clonotype was counted a few times. A much larger clone lies a single base off, so this may be a read error. The rearrangement joins TRBV12-3 or TRBV12-4 to TRBJ1-1; tentatively, D is TRBD1 (5 bases). The CDR3 length is 15 residues. Trimming left V 8 bases short and J 5 bases short, with 21 bases between. Here the CDR3 reads CASSTTAQGGTEAFF. CDR3 DNA: TGTGCCAGCTCAACGACAGCCCAAGGAGGGACTGAAGCTTTCTTT.

In its sample, this clonotype was seen many times. The CDR3: CASRTNGTGEKVYGYTF. Written as DNA, the CDR3 is TGTGCCAGCAGAACTAACGGGACAGGGGAAAAGGTATACGGCTACACCTTC. The chain uses TRBV7-2 and TRBJ1-2, with 10 nucleotides matching TRBD1. CDR1 and CDR2 (germline): SGHTA, FQGNSA. V lost 6 bases and J lost 8; bases outside the gene matches: 18. CDR3 size: 17 residues.

This chain uses TRBV5-1 with TRBJ2-7, with TRBD1 matching over 7 bases. This CDR3 has 14 residues. Germline assignment: CDR1 SGHRS and CDR2 YFSETQ. With 0 bases clipped from V and 3 bases from J, the junction kept 3 bases outside the gene matches. CDR3 coding DNA: TGCGCCAGCAGCTTGGCCAGGGGGAACTACGAGCAGTACTTC. It is translated as CASSLARGNYEQYF.

This clonotype was observed many times. This sequence joins TRBV28 and TRBJ1-1; 7 bases map to TRBD1. The CDR3 loop spans 13 amino acids. Germline V gives CDR1 MDHEN, CDR2 SYDVKM. After removal of 4 bases from V and 7 bases from J, the junction contained 6 bases not matched to a gene. In DNA, the CDR3 is TGTGCCAGCAGTTGGGACAGAACGTTTGAAGCTTTCTTT. The encoded protein is CASSWDRTFEAFF.

This clonotype showed up many times. As DNA, the CDR3 is TGTGCCAGCAGCCCCCCCGCGGGAGGACTACATGGCTACACCTTC. Translating it yields CASSPPAGGLHGYTF. This chain joins TRBV5-6 and TRBJ1-2; D ambiguous. This CDR3 is built from 15 residues. V dropped 4 bases and J dropped 6 bases, with 19 bases sitting between them. The germline CDR1 and CDR2 sequences are SGHDT and YYEEEE.

The table lists this clonotype with many counts. The J gene is TRBJ2-7, the V gene TRBV28; 11 bases are shared with TRBD2. This CDR3 region has 15 residues. Germline trimming cut 3 bases from V and 4 bases from J; bases unmatched to any gene: 5. Germline V gives CDR1 MDHEN, CDR2 SYDVKM. The CDR3 DNA reads as TGTGCCAGCAGTTTCCGACTAGCGGGGTTGTACGAGCAGTACTTC. Translation gives CASSFRLAGLYEQYF.